Here is one T cell receptor beta chain with its context. Its antigen is not identified. The data are from a study of T cell responses to AZD1222 COVID-19 vaccine. Germline CDR1 and CDR2: SGHDT and YYEEEE. V shed 4 bases and J 5 bases; nucleotides not matched to a gene: 13. CDR3 length: 17 residues. Regarding the study as a whole: Only after the peak T cell response were repertoires sampled. Spike-specific TCRs gained breadth and depth after people received two AZD1222 doses. Only five to seven individuals given AZD1222 were seropositive at baseline.

Sequenced by immunoSEQ multiplex PCR; TCRdb stores in-frame clones only, minus some. The table records about 55,000 clones, roughly 87% of them present only once. The chain joins TRBV5-6 to TRBJ2-3; 10 positions agree with TRBD2. This receptor was obtained from an adult in good health. The starting material was peripheral blood, obtained on day 0 of AZD1222 vaccination. The DNA for the CDR3 is TGTGCCAGCAGCACCGGCCCCAGCGGGGGGGCCGGAGATACGCAGTATTTT. This gives the protein CASSTGPSGGAGDTQYF.